These 11 T cell receptor beta chains originate from one sample sequenced in a study of response to subunit inactivated influenza vaccine. TCRdb reprocessed the RT-PCR reads via MiXCR and lists one record per CDR3 protein. The table includes roughly 570,000 distinct CDR3 sequences, 11% to 15% detected once. The sequenced sample was PBMCs from blood, obtained about 13 days after vaccination. These receptor sequences come from a man aged 50 to 59 who received an inactivated influenza vaccine.

This chain connects TRBV18 to TRBJ2-7, with 7 bases that match TRBD1. Germline CDR1 reads KGHSH; CDR2 reads LQKENI. Losses at the gene ends were 3 bases for V and 3 bases for J; bases not matched to a gene: 5. This CDR3 has 14 residues. Written as DNA, the CDR3 is TGTGCCAGCTCACCCCATCGGGACAGCTACGAGCAGTACTTC. Amino acids: CASSPHRDSYEQYF. The variable domain in full, with the rest retrieved from reference TRBV18 and TRBJ2-7, is NAGVMQNPRHLVRRRGQEARLRCSPMKGHSHVYWYRQLPEEGLKFMVYLQKENIIDESGMPKERFSAEFPKEGPSILRIQQVVRGDSAAYFCASSPHRDSYEQYFGPGTRLTVT.

With respect to this clonotype: At one boundary the junction diverges from the germline segment, which might be a read error. The chain recombines TRBV3-1 with TRBJ2-7; the match to TRBD2 covers 10 bases. CDR1 is LGHDT and CDR2 is YNNKEL in the germline V gene (reference sequence). The CDR3 contains 15 residues. For the CDR3, the DNA is TGTGCCAGCAGCCAAGGTCACGATAGCGGGGGGCGCCGGGACTTC. It yields the protein CASSQGHDSGGRRDF.

V and J are TRBV20-1 and TRBJ2-7, with 7 bases identical to TRBD1. Trimming removed 5 bases from V and 6 bases from J; junction bases left unmatched: 13. CDR3 size: 14 residues. Germline V gene lookup returns CDR1 DFQATT and CDR2 SNEGSKA (reference sequence). The CDR3 nucleotides are TGCAGTGCTTCACAGGGGTGGAAGGGCCGCGAGCAGTACTTC. Its protein product is CSASQGWKGREQYF.

This clonotype was counted ten times or more. The rearrangement joins TRBV6-1 to TRBJ2-1; possible D gene TRBD2, 6 bases. Germline loops: CDR1 MNHNS, CDR2 SASEGT. This CDR3 contains 15 residues. V was cut by 9 bases and J by 2 bases, with 17 bases left in between. The CDR3: CASQESGPTYNEQFF. The CDR3 bases are TGTGCCAGTCAGGAGAGCGGGCCAACCTACAATGAGCAGTTCTTC.

The chain couples TRBV5-1 to TRBJ2-3; D unclear. There are 14 residues in the CDR3. From germline, CDR1 is SGHRS and CDR2 YFSETQ. V was cut by 1 base and J by 2 bases, with 8 bases left in between. This CDR3 reads CASSLSRTTDTQYF. Written as DNA, the CDR3 is TGCGCCAGCAGCTTGTCACGGACCACAGATACGCAGTATTTT.

The chain combines TRBV7-2 with TRBJ2-7; TRBD2 is a possible D gene (6 bases). V lost 5 bases to trimming and J lost 1 base, with 12 bases between them. The CDR3 is 14 amino acids. Germline loops: CDR1 SGHTA, CDR2 FQGNSA. This CDR3 is CASSQRDSSYEQYF. CDR3 coding DNA: TGTGCCAGCAGCCAGAGGGACTCTTCCTACGAGCAGTACTTC. Filled out from reference TRBV7-2 and TRBJ2-7, the complete variable domain reads GAGVSQSPSNKVTEKGKDVELRCDPISGHTALYWYRQSLGQGLEFLIYFQGNSAPDKSGLPSDRFSAERTGGSVSTLTIQRTQQEDSAVYLCASSQRDSSYEQYFGPGTRLTVT.

This clonotype was seen ten or more times. V is TRBV6-2 or TRBV6-3 and J is TRBJ2-7; 14 bases line up with TRBD2. CDR1 is MNHEY, CDR2 SVGEGT, per germline. Trimming cost V 7 bases and J 2 bases; bases outside gene matches: 4. This CDR3 spans 15 amino acids. The DNA of the CDR3 is TGTGCCAGCACCGGACTAGCGGGGGGCGCCTACGAGCAGTACTTC. It codes for CASTGLAGGAYEQYF.

This clonotype was counted a few times. The chain uses TRBV27 and TRBJ1-1; weak D call: TRBD1 (6 bases). The ends were cut back, 1 base at V and 12 bases at J, with 24 bases in the middle. The CDR3 loop spans 16 amino acids. Germline CDR1 is MNHEY and CDR2 is SMNVEV (reference sequence). CDR3 nucleotides: TGTGCCAGCAGTTTATTAAGCGGGTCGACCACAGGGAGAACTTTCTTT. This codes for CASSLLSGSTTGRTFF.

This clonotype was observed many times. This chain connects TRBV5-1 to TRBJ2-7; D may be TRBD1 (6 bases). This CDR3 has 14 amino acids. Trimming took off 0 bases at V and 4 bases at J, with 11 bases between the two ends. In germline, CDR1 is SGHRS, CDR2 YFSETQ. The CDR3 reads CASSLADRRYEQYF. The CDR3 region has the DNA TGCGCCAGCAGCTTGGCTGACAGGAGATACGAGCAGTACTTC. The full variable domain, its missing parts supplied by reference TRBV5-1 and TRBJ2-7, is KAGVTQTPRYLIKTRGQQVTLSCSPISGHRSVSWYQQTPGQGLQFLFEYFSETQRNKGNFPGRFSGRQFSNSRSEMNVSTLELGDSALYLCASSLADRRYEQYFGPGTRLTVT.

The table lists this clonotype with a few counts. The chain employs TRBV28 and TRBJ2-3, with 10 bases identical to TRBD2. This CDR3 is built from 17 residues. The V gene's germline CDR1 is MDHEN and CDR2 SYDVKM. V was clipped by 1 base and J by 2 bases; unmatched bases: 6. DNA of the CDR3: TGTGCCAGCAGTTTATTACCTAGCGGGGGTTCCACAGATACGCAGTATTTT. Its protein product is CASSLLPSGGSTDTQYF.

V and J are TRBV29-1 and TRBJ2-5; TRBD1 aligns across 8 bases. CDR1 SQVTM and CDR2 ANQGSEA come from the germline V gene. This CDR3 is built from 14 residues. The V and J ends lost 5 bases and 4 bases, in that order; junction bases with no gene match: 9. The CDR3 region is CSVTGGGIRETQYF. The CDR3, as DNA: TGCAGCGTTACAGGGGGAGGAATCCGAGAGACCCAGTACTTC.